The 17 T cell receptor beta chains below were found in one sample sequenced in a study of shared clonotypes between healthy human individuals. The repertoire was sequenced with immunoSEQ multiplex PCR; TCRdb's copy has only in-frame clones and lacks some. The sample records under 2,500,000 clones, under 97% being singletons. The specimen was naive CD4+ T cells sorted from blood. Subset denoted: CD45RA+ positively selected. All receptors derive from a man aged 18 to 29 in good health.

The V and J genes are TRBV30 and TRBJ2-1; tentatively, D is TRBD2 (8 bases). Per germline, CDR1 GTSNPN and CDR2 SVGIG (reference sequence). CDR3 size: 15 residues. The V end was cut by 0 bases, the J end by 7 bases, with 16 bases between. CDR3 in DNA: TGTGCCTGGAGTGTAGGGTTAGCGGGACAGAATGAGCAGTTCTTC. Protein sequence: CAWSVGLAGQNEQFF.

The J gene is TRBJ1-2, the V gene TRBV9; D is ambiguous. Trimming took off 0 bases at V and 13 bases at J, with 13 bases between the two ends. Per the germline V gene, CDR1 is SGDLS and CDR2 is YYNGEE. This CDR3 contains 12 residues. The CDR3 nucleotides are TGTGCCAGCAGCGTAGGAAATTCGTTGCCCACCTTC. This sequence encodes CASSVGNSLPTF.

This chain links TRBV6-6 with TRBJ1-1, with D unclear. Germline assignment: CDR1 MNHNY and CDR2 SVGAGI (reference sequence). Trimming took 7 bases from V and 3 from J, leaving 12 bases between them. This CDR3 spans 13 amino acids. This CDR3 reads CASIFNDYTEAFF. The CDR3 DNA reads as TGTGCCAGCATTTTCAATGATTACACTGAAGCTTTCTTT.

This chain joins TRBV28 and TRBJ2-7; D might be TRBD1 (7 bases). CDR1 MDHEN and CDR2 SYDVKM come from the germline V gene. The length of the CDR3 is 15 residues. The ends were cut back, 3 bases at V and 6 bases at J, with 18 bases in the middle. CDR3 region: CASSLEGAFEGEQYF. The CDR3, as DNA: TGTGCCAGCAGTTTGGAGGGGGCCTTCGAGGGCGAGCAGTACTTC.

The chain couples TRBV9 to TRBJ2-1, with 7 bases that match TRBD2. The CDR3 extends over 14 amino acids. CDR1 and CDR2 (germline): SGDLS, YYNGEE. V lost 0 bases to trimming and J lost 3 bases; unmatched junction nucleotides: 0. In DNA, the CDR3 is TGTGCCAGCAGCGTAGGGGAGGGCTACAATGAGCAGTTCTTC. Translated, it gives CASSVGEGYNEQFF. The whole variable domain, remainder taken from reference TRBV9 and TRBJ2-1, is DSGVTQTPKHLITATGQRVTLRCSPRSGDLSVYWYQQSLDQGLQFLIQYYNGEERAKGNILERFSAQQFPDLHSELNLSSLELGDSALYFCASSVGEGYNEQFFGPGTRLTVL.

The chain is built from TRBV5-1 and TRBJ2-2; D ambiguous. The CDR3 extends over 16 amino acids. V gave up 0 bases and J gave up 4 bases, with 13 bases separating them. The germline V gene has CDR1 SGHRS and CDR2 YFSETQ. CDR3 coding DNA: TGCGCCAGCAGCTTGGTTTTACAGTCGGGCACCGGGGAGCTGTTTTTT. Its translation: CASSLVLQSGTGELFF. The entire variable domain, with the rest obtained from reference TRBV5-1 and TRBJ2-2, is as follows: KAGVTQTPRYLIKTRGQQVTLSCSPISGHRSVSWYQQTPGQGLQFLFEYFSETQRNKGNFPGRFSGRQFSNSRSEMNVSTLELGDSALYLCASSLVLQSGTGELFFGEGSRLTVL.

The chain recombines TRBV5-1 with TRBJ2-2; TRBD2 aligns across 11 bases. Per the germline V gene, CDR1 is SGHRS and CDR2 is YFSETQ. Trimming took 4 bases from V and 6 from J; bases not matched to a gene: 14. CDR3 size: 18 residues. In DNA, the CDR3 is TGCGCCAGCAGCAGAGTAGCGGGAGGGCCCTCGGTAGCCGGGGAGCTGTTTTTT. Protein: CASSRVAGGPSVAGELFF.

This chain joins TRBV11-2 and TRBJ1-4; D gene ambiguous. This CDR3 is built from 12 residues. Deletions cut 4 bases from V and 10 bases from J, with 10 bases between. Germline loops: CDR1 SGHAT, CDR2 FQNNGV. The CDR3 DNA follows: TGTGCCAGCAGCTCTAATGCGGGAAAACTGTTTTTT. Translation gives CASSSNAGKLFF.

This rearrangement joins TRBV7-2 to TRBJ2-5; TRBD2 agrees at 7 bases. The CDR3 is 18 amino acids. Losses at the gene ends were 1 base for V and 2 bases for J; bases not matched to a gene: 13. Germline CDR1 and CDR2: SGHTA and FQGNSA. DNA for the CDR3: TGTGCCAGCAGCTTAGGGTACCGCGGGAGCAAAATTCAAGAGACCCAGTACTTC. This translates into CASSLGYRGSKIQETQYF.

The chain employs TRBV15 and TRBJ2-5; 7 nucleotides line up with TRBD2. Per the germline V gene, CDR1 is LNHNV and CDR2 is YYDKDF (reference sequence). Trimming removed 3 bases from V and 7 bases from J; junction bases left unmatched: 2. The CDR3 runs to 12 residues. CDR3: CATSSWEGTQYF. DNA of the CDR3: TGTGCCACCAGCAGCTGGGAGGGGACCCAGTACTTC. Drawing the rest from reference TRBV15 and TRBJ2-5, the complete variable domain is DAMVIQNPRYQVTQFGKPVTLSCSQTLNHNVMYWYQQKSSQAPKLLFHYYDKDFNNEADTPDNFQSRRPNTSFCFLDIRSPGLGDTAMYLCATSSWEGTQYFGPGTRLLVL.

This chain uses TRBV6-6 with TRBJ2-1; D is unclear. The CDR3 extends over 12 amino acids. With 10 bases removed from V and 3 bases from J, the gap between germline ends came to 10 bases. From germline, CDR1 is MNHNY and CDR2 SVGAGI (reference sequence). The CDR3: CATGRFYNEQFF. Written as DNA, the CDR3 is TGTGCCACCGGACGGTTCTACAATGAGCAGTTCTTC.

The chain combines TRBV7-9 with TRBJ1-1, with D perhaps TRBD1 (6 bases). The CDR3 covers 14 residues. Between the trimmed V and J ends, which lost 5 bases and 4 bases, there was a span of 14 bases. CDR1 is SEHNR and CDR2 is FQNEAQ in the germline V gene (reference sequence). CDR3 amino acids: CASSRGGDGTEAFF. DNA for the CDR3: TGTGCCAGCAGCCGAGGGGGGGACGGCACTGAAGCTTTCTTT. The entire variable domain, with the rest obtained from reference TRBV7-9 and TRBJ1-1, is as follows: DTGVSQNPRHKITKRGQNVTFRCDPISEHNRLYWYRQTLGQGPEFLTYFQNEAQLEKSRLLSDRFSAERPKGSFSTLEIQRTEQGDSAMYLCASSRGGDGTEAFFGQGTRLTVV.

This clone was observed once. The J gene is TRBJ2-7, the V gene TRBV7-8; 10 positions match TRBD1. The CDR3 covers 16 residues. Unmatched junction bases numbered 12, after V lost 5 bases and J lost 5 bases. Looked up from germline, CDR1 is SGHVS and CDR2 is FQNEAQ. CDR3 protein: CASSQSWGQGTDEQYF. The CDR3 DNA reads as TGTGCCAGCAGCCAGAGTTGGGGACAGGGGACCGACGAGCAGTACTTC.

V and J are TRBV21-1 and TRBJ2-2; the table's D call, TRBD2, has no DNA check behind it. TRBV21-1 represents a pseudogene. The CDR3 totals 19 residues. The CDR3 coding sequence is TGTGCCAGCAGCAAAACCGAGGGACTAGCGGGACGCTACACCGGGGAGCTGTTTTTT. This translates into CASSKTEGLAGRYTGELFF.

The genes are TRBV15 and TRBJ2-5, with D perhaps matching TRBD1 (6 bases). Trimming left V 9 bases short and J 3 bases short, with 17 bases between. Germline V CDR1 and CDR2: LNHNV, YYDKDF (reference sequence). The CDR3 length is 14 residues. CDR3 loop: CATRTGNWEETQYF. CDR3 in DNA: TGTGCCACTCGAACAGGGAATTGGGAAGAGACCCAGTACTTC.

CDR3 DNA: TGTGCCAGCAGTCCTGCTAGCGGCCCCGTCTACGAGCAGTACTTC. Protein sequence: CASSPASGPVYEQYF. The chain uses TRBV5-4 and TRBJ2-7; TRBD2 aligns across 7 bases. The CDR3 sequence is 15 residues long. After removal of 5 bases from V and 3 bases from J, the junction contained 11 bases not matched to a gene. Germline CDR1 reads SGHNT; CDR2 reads YYREEE (reference sequence).

CDR3 DNA sequence: TGTGCCAGCAGCCGTACATGGGGGCCCTCCTACAATGAGCAGTTCTTC. Translated: CASSRTWGPSYNEQFF. This sequence joins TRBV11-3 and TRBJ2-1; perhaps TRBD1 as D (6 bases). Trimming stripped 5 bases from V and 0 bases from J, with 14 bases between. The CDR3 extends over 16 amino acids. Germline V gene lookup returns CDR1 SGHNT and CDR2 YENEEA.